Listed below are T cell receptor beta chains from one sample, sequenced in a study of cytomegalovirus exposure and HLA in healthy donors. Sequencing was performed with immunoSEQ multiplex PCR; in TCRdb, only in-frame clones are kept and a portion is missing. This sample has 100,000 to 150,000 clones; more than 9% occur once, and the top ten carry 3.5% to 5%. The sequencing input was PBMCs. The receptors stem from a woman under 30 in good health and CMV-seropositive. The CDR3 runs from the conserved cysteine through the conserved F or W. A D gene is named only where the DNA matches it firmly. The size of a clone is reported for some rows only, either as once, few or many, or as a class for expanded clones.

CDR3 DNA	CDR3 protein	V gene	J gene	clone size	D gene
TGTGCCAGCAGTAAACAGGGGATCGGGGGCTACACCTTC	CASSKQGIGGYTF	TRBV27	TRBJ1-2	few	TRBD1
TGTGCCAGCAGTGGGGGGGGAGATCCTGTCTACGAGCAGTACTTC	CASSGGGDPVYEQYF	TRBV11-3	TRBJ2-7	NA	TRBD2
TGTGCCAGCAGCCCCGGGACTCCCAACGAGCAGTACTTC	CASSPGTPNEQYF	TRBV11-3	TRBJ2-7	NA	NA
TGTGCCAGCAGTGGGGGGGGACTAGTGTTCTACGAGCAGTACTTC	CASSGGGLVFYEQYF	TRBV6-1	TRBJ2-7	NA	TRBD2
TGTGCCTGGAGTACAGAAGATACGCAGTATTTT	CAWSTEDTQYF	TRBV30	TRBJ2-3	few	NA
TGTGCCAGCAGCCGAGGAGGGACTAGCATGCATGAGCAGTTCTTC	CASSRGGTSMHEQFF	TRBV7-2	TRBJ2-1	few	TRBD2
TGCGCCAGCAGGGAAGGGAGCACCGGGGAGCTGTTTTTT	CASREGSTGELFF	TRBV10-1	TRBJ2-2	NA	NA
TGTGCCAGCAGCGTAGTGCAGGGAGGGGAGCAGTACTTC	CASSVVQGGEQYF	TRBV9	TRBJ2-7	few	TRBD2
TGTGCCAGCAGCGCACCTCGGGACAGCAATACGAACACCGGGGAGCTGTTTTTT	CASSAPRDSNTNTGELFF	TRBV9	TRBJ2-2	NA	TRBD1
TGTGCCAGCAGAGCCGGGGAGCTGCTTTTT	CASRAGELLF	TRBV28	TRBJ2-2	few	NA
TGTGCCAGCAGTGAACCAACAGGGGGAGGAAACACCATATATTTT	CASSEPTGGGNTIYF	TRBV6-1	TRBJ1-3	few	TRBD1
TGTGCCAGCAGTGAGACAAATAACTATGGCTACACCTTC	CASSETNNYGYTF	TRBV6-1	TRBJ1-2	few	NA
TGTGCCAGTTCATCGAGTAGCGGGAGCTACGAGCAGTACTTC	CASSSSSGSYEQYF	TRBV19	TRBJ2-7	NA	TRBD2
TGTGCCATCAGTGGCGGGACTGGCGCTAAGGGCGAGCAGTACTTC	CAISGGTGAKGEQYF	TRBV10-3	TRBJ2-7	NA	NA
TGCAGCGTTGGGGCAGCCGGAACCGTTGGGACCCAGTACTTC	CSVGAAGTVGTQYF	TRBV29-1	TRBJ2-5	NA	NA
TGCGCCAGCAGCCAGGGCTCAGGTCCGCTAGCCAAAAACATTCAGTACTTC	CASSQGSGPLAKNIQYF	TRBV4-1	TRBJ2-4	NA	NA
TGTGCCATCATTGTTCAGGGCACAGATACGCAGTATTTT	CAIIVQGTDTQYF	TRBV10-3	TRBJ2-3	few	NA
TGTGCCAGTTCGCCGGGAGGTTGGGGGATAGCAACCGGGGAGCTGTTTTTT	CASSPGGWGIATGELFF	TRBV19	TRBJ2-2	few	TRBD2
TGTGCCAGCAGCCGACCTGGGAGGGGTGAGCAGTTCTTC	CASSRPGRGEQFF	TRBV11-3	TRBJ2-1	NA	TRBD2
TGTGCCAGCAGCCGAAGCGGAGGGGTACAAGGAGAGACCCAGTACTTC	CASSRSGGVQGETQYF	TRBV9	TRBJ2-5	NA	NA
TGTGCCAGCGGCCCAGGGGATGGCACTGAAGCTTTCTTT	CASGPGDGTEAFF	TRBV27	TRBJ1-1	few	NA
TGTGCCAGCAGCTTAGCCCTTGACAGGGAAAATCAGCCCCAGCATTTT	CASSLALDRENQPQHF	TRBV7-9	TRBJ1-5	few	TRBD1
TGTGCCAGCAGACCTCACCGGGACAGCACCGGGGAGCTGTTTTTT	CASRPHRDSTGELFF	TRBV6-6	TRBJ2-2	NA	TRBD1
TGTGCCAGCAGTGAAGAAGGGACAGACTCCTACGAGCAGTACTTC	CASSEEGTDSYEQYF	TRBV6-1	TRBJ2-7	many	TRBD1
TGTGCCAGTAGTATCGGACAGGGTGGTAATGAGCAGTTCTTC	CASSIGQGGNEQFF	TRBV19	TRBJ2-1	NA	TRBD1
TGTGCCAGCAGTTGGACAGGGGATAGGAGTCAGCCCCAGCATTTT	CASSWTGDRSQPQHF	TRBV28	TRBJ1-5	few	TRBD1
TGCGCCAGCAGCTTGGTAGGGATTAGCGGGAGGAACACAGATACGCAGTATTTT	CASSLVGISGRNTDTQYF	TRBV5-1	TRBJ2-3	NA	TRBD2
TGTGCCAGCAGGGCCGGGACAGGGACAAATCAGCCCCAGCATTTT	CASRAGTGTNQPQHF	TRBV27	TRBJ1-5	few	TRBD1
TGCGCCAGCAGCCTAAAAATCGGGACTTTTGGCAATGAGCAGTTCTTC	CASSLKIGTFGNEQFF	TRBV4-1	TRBJ2-1	NA	NA
TGTGCCAGCAGCTTAGATTCCGGTGGGAACACTGAAGCTTTCTTT	CASSLDSGGNTEAFF	TRBV11-3	TRBJ1-1	NA	NA
TGCGCCAGCAGCCTGAGCACAGATACGCAGTATTTT	CASSLSTDTQYF	TRBV5-1	TRBJ2-3	NA	NA
TGTGCCAGCAAGACAGCCGATACGCAGTATTTT	CASKTADTQYF	TRBV28	TRBJ2-3	NA	NA
TGTGCCAGCACCCCGGGACAGGGGGCCTACGAGCAGTACTTC	CASTPGQGAYEQYF	TRBV28	TRBJ2-7	NA	TRBD1
TGTGCCAGCAGCGGCGGACAGGGCCGACACTCTGGGGCCAACGTCCTGACTTTC	CASSGGQGRHSGANVLTF	TRBV9	TRBJ2-6	NA	TRBD1
TGTGCCAGTAGCACAGGGGGCTGGAATCAGCCCCAGCATTTT	CASSTGGWNQPQHF	TRBV19	TRBJ1-5	NA	TRBD1
TGTGCCAGCAGCGCGACTAGTCCCTACGAGCAGTACTTC	CASSATSPYEQYF	TRBV11-3	TRBJ2-7	NA	NA
TGCGCCAGCAGCCAAGACCCCGGCAGGGTTACCTACGAGCAGTACTTC	CASSQDPGRVTYEQYF	TRBV4-1	TRBJ2-7	NA	NA
TGTGCCAGCAGTTACTCCGGACAGCACAATGAGCAGTTCTTC	CASSYSGQHNEQFF	TRBV6-5	TRBJ2-1	few	NA
TGCGCCAGCAGCGACAGACTAGCGGGAGGGGGGGAGACCCAGTACTTC	CASSDRLAGGGETQYF	TRBV4-1	TRBJ2-5	NA	TRBD2
TGCGCCAGCAGCCTACAGACTAGCGGAAGCACAGATACGCAGTATTTT	CASSLQTSGSTDTQYF	TRBV5-1	TRBJ2-3	few	TRBD2
TGTGCCAGCAGTTTTTCGGAGAACTATGGCTACACCTTC	CASSFSENYGYTF	TRBV28	TRBJ1-2	NA	NA
TGTGCCAGCAGTGAGGGAGGTTTCCCCGGGGAGCTGTTTTTT	CASSEGGFPGELFF	TRBV25-1	TRBJ2-2	few	NA
TGCGCCAGCAGCTTGGCCCAGGCGGGACGACGGAACACTGAAGCTTTCTTT	CASSLAQAGRRNTEAFF	TRBV5-1	TRBJ1-1	few	NA
TGTGCCAGCAGTTACTCGTGGCAGGGGACCGGGGAGCTGTTTTTT	CASSYSWQGTGELFF	TRBV6-5	TRBJ2-2	few	NA
TGCGCCAGCATCTGGGCAGGGTCCGGAAACACCATATATTTT	CASIWAGSGNTIYF	TRBV23-1	TRBJ1-3	NA	NA
TGTGCCAGCAGTGCCGGGACAGGGCTCCGTGGCTACACCTTC	CASSAGTGLRGYTF	TRBV2	TRBJ1-2	NA	TRBD1
TGTGCCAGCAGTGACCACAGGATGAACACTGAAGCTTTCTTT	CASSDHRMNTEAFF	TRBV6-1	TRBJ1-1	NA	NA
TGTGCCAGCAGCTTAAATCCGACTAGCGGGAGGTCCGGGGAGCTGTTTTTT	CASSLNPTSGRSGELFF	TRBV11-2	TRBJ2-2	NA	TRBD2
TGTGCCAGCAGCTTAGCCCCCCGGGGGGCGTGTAATCAGCCCCAGCATTTT	CASSLAPRGACNQPQHF	TRBV7-4	TRBJ1-5	NA	NA
TGTGCCAGCAGCTACAGGGGAGCAACCTACGAGCAGTACTTC	CASSYRGATYEQYF	TRBV7-2	TRBJ2-7	once	TRBD1
TGTGCCAGCAGCTTCCCGGGGAAGGATCAGCCCCAGCATTTT	CASSFPGKDQPQHF	TRBV5-4	TRBJ1-5	few	NA